A selection of T cell receptor beta chains follows, all from one sample in a study of shared clonotypes between healthy human individuals. Profiling relied on immunoSEQ multiplex PCR, and the TCRdb table lists in-frame clones only, not all of them. This table holds about 2.3 million clones, 93% found once. Input material: naive CD4+ T cells from PBMCs. The origin of the receptors is a man aged 18-30 years in good health. Some clones in this sample may be carry-over from other donors' samples. Each CDR3 is given with its conserved first and last residue. D genes are given only for firm matches. Not every row has a clone size; where given, it reads once, few, many or a size class.

TRBJ1-1	TRBV14	13	NA	NA	TGTGCCAGCAGCCCCGGTCTGAACACTGAAGCTTTCTTT	CASSPGLNTEAFF
TRBJ1-3	TRBV27	15	NA	NA	TGTGCCAGCAGTTTAATTGGGGGGGCTGGAAACACCATATATTTT	CASSLIGGAGNTIYF
TRBJ2-5	TRBV7-9	14	NA	NA	TGTGCCAGCAGCTGGGACACGAACCAAGAGACCCAGTACTTC	CASSWDTNQETQYF
TRBJ1-2	TRBV4-1	15	NA	NA	TGCGCCAGCAGCCAAGATCGAGACAGAAGTTATGGCTACACCTTC	CASSQDRDRSYGYTF
TRBJ2-5	TRBV6-5	12	once	NA	TGTGCCAGCAGTTACGGAGGGAAGACCCAGTACTTC	CASSYGGKTQYF
TRBJ1-2	TRBV10-3	14	NA	NA	TGTGCCATCAGTGAGTCCGGAGGGGCAGGTGGCTACACCTTC	CAISESGGAGGYTF
TRBJ2-2	TRBV28	16	NA	TRBD2	TGTGCCAGCAGACTAAGTATAGCGGGAGGTTTCGGGGAGCTGTTTTTT	CASRLSIAGGFGELFF
TRBJ2-1	TRBV4-1	16	NA	NA	TGCGCCAGCCCCAGGGGAGGCAGAGAGGCCTACAATGAGCAGTTCTTC	CASPRGGREAYNEQFF
TRBJ1-3	TRBV5-1	15	NA	NA	TGCGCCAGCAGCTTGGGACCGTACTCTGGAAACACCATATATTTT	CASSLGPYSGNTIYF
TRBJ1-5	TRBV5-1	17	NA	NA	TGCGCCAGCAGCTTGGAGGCTCAGGGTATGGGCAATCAGCCCCAGCATTTT	CASSLEAQGMGNQPQHF
TRBJ2-1	TRBV10-1	15	NA	TRBD2	TGCGCCAGCAGCCCCGGTAGCGGGAGGGTGGAGGAGCAGTTCTTC	CASSPGSGRVEEQFF
TRBJ2-7	TRBV5-1	14	NA	NA	TGCGCCAGCAGCCCCAAACCTCCCTCCTACGAGCAGTACTTC	CASSPKPPSYEQYF
TRBJ1-2	TRBV18	13	NA	TRBD1	TGTGCCAGCTCACCAGGGACAGGGAGTGGCTACACCTTC	CASSPGTGSGYTF
TRBJ1-5	TRBV7-9	17	NA	NA	TGTGCCAGCAGCTTAAACTCGGTGGCCGGGAGCAATCAGCCCCAGCATTTT	CASSLNSVAGSNQPQHF
TRBJ2-4	TRBV28	16	NA	NA	TGTGCCAGCAGGCAGAAAGGGGCTTTAGCCAAAAACATTCAGTACTTC	CASRQKGALAKNIQYF
TRBJ2-7	TRBV5-1	14	NA	TRBD1	TGCGCCAGCAGCTTGGTGACAGGGGACTACGAGCAGTACTTC	CASSLVTGDYEQYF
TRBJ2-3	TRBV5-4	12	NA	NA	TGTGCCAGCAGCCAGCGCCGAGATACGCAGTATTTT	CASSQRRDTQYF
TRBJ2-7	TRBV6-1	20	NA	NA	TGTGCCAGCAGCGAAAGGGGGGCCTCCGGGACAGACACCTACTCCTACGAGCAGTACTTC	CASSERGASGTDTYSYEQYF
TRBJ1-1	TRBV10-3	17	NA	NA	TGTGCCATCAGTGACAGTACAGGGACTCCATCCCCCCTTGAAGCTTTCTTT	CAISDSTGTPSPLEAFF
TRBJ2-6	TRBV9	14	NA	NA	TGTGCCAGCAGCCCTCTTTCTGGGGCCAACGTCCTGACTTTC	CASSPLSGANVLTF
TRBJ2-4	TRBV10-1	15	NA	NA	TGCGCCAGCAGTGACTCACAGGGCCCCAAAAACATTCAGTACTTC	CASSDSQGPKNIQYF
TRBJ2-5	TRBV15	15	NA	NA	TGTGCCACCCGAAGTCCGACTGATTACCAAGAGACCCAGTACTTC	CATRSPTDYQETQYF
TRBJ1-3	TRBV5-6	14	NA	NA	TGTGCCAGCAAAGGACAGTCCTCTGGAAACACCATATATTTT	CASKGQSSGNTIYF
TRBJ2-6	TRBV13	15	NA	NA	TGTGCCAGCAGTCGCAGGGTACCCGGGGCCAACGTCCTGACTTTC	CASSRRVPGANVLTF
TRBJ2-1	TRBV28	23	NA	TRBD2	TGTGCCAGCAGAACCCTTGGGTGGTTAGCGGGAAGGTTCGTAGTTGGTGAGTACAATGAGCAGTTCTTC	CASRTLGWLAGRFVVGEYNEQFF
TRBJ1-3	TRBV15	14	few	NA	TGTGCCACCAGCAAAGGGATCTCTGGAAACACCATATATTTT	CATSKGISGNTIYF
TRBJ2-1	TRBV27	15	NA	TRBD2	TGTGCCAGCAGTCGACTAGCGGGGGAATACAATGAGCAGTTCTTC	CASSRLAGEYNEQFF
TRBJ2-7	TRBV28	15	NA	TRBD2	TGTGCCAGCAGGGCGGGGACTAGCGGGAGGTACGAGCAGTACTTC	CASRAGTSGRYEQYF
TRBJ1-2	TRBV28	13	NA	NA	TGTGCCAGCAGTATAACAGGGTACTATGGCTACACCTTC	CASSITGYYGYTF
TRBJ1-2	TRBV7-8	13	NA	TRBD1	TGTGCCAGTGCCAGGGACAGGGGCTATGGCTACACCTTC	CASARDRGYGYTF
TRBJ1-4	TRBV4-2	14	NA	NA	TGTGCCAGCAGCCCCCCAGGGGCTAATGAAAAACTGTTTTTT	CASSPPGANEKLFF
TRBJ2-7	TRBV28	11	NA	NA	TGTGCCAGCACGGGGACCTACGAGCAGTACTTC	CASTGTYEQYF
TRBJ2-5	TRBV5-1	13	NA	NA	TGCGCCAGCAGCTACTCAGTGGAAGAGACCCAGTACTTC	CASSYSVEETQYF
TRBJ2-7	TRBV7-2	17	NA	TRBD2	TGTGCCAGCAGCTTAACAGCCGGGACTAGCGGGAGCTACGAGCAGTACTTC	CASSLTAGTSGSYEQYF
TRBJ1-2	TRBV27	13	NA	NA	TGTGCCAGCTTCTCGGGATACTCTTATGGCTACACCTTC	CASFSGYSYGYTF
TRBJ1-2	TRBV9	14	NA	NA	TGTGCCAGCAGCGTAGACCATCCGGGCTATGGCTACACCTTC	CASSVDHPGYGYTF
TRBJ2-5	TRBV5-1	13	NA	NA	TGCGCCAGCAGCTTGGACACGCAAGAGACCCAGTACTTC	CASSLDTQETQYF
TRBJ1-1	TRBV28	11	few	NA	TGTGCCAGCAGTTTTCAAGAGGAAGCTTTCTTT	CASSFQEEAFF